This T cell receptor (beta chain) was documented in a study of spatial heterogeneity in lung cancer. Study context: The average appearance count of each unique TCR and UMI combination in raw reads was more than 9.5.

The time point denotes: sample taken at primary tumor resection. The donors were 55 to 85 patients with non-small cell lung cancer that was early-stage and untreated. Extraction of whole RNA from tumor, nontumor lung or frozen PBMC preceded unsorted sequencing. A single record per CDR3 protein comes from TCRdb applying MiXCR to the 5' RACE reads. Among around 20,000 distinct CDR3 sequences listed, about 9.6% were seen once. Study-wide results and limits: Counts of expanded intratumoral alpha and beta TCRs tracked tumor mutation counts.

There are many counts of this clonotype. Its antigen is undetermined. As an off-target read in a library built for alpha chains, this beta chain has a frequency of little significance. The CDR3 has 18 residues. Trimming removed 1 base from V and 4 bases from J; junction bases left unmatched: 7. The chain couples TRBV12-3 or TRBV12-4 to TRBJ2-1, with 13 bases matching TRBD2. The receptor's source is a female donor with early-stage non-small cell lung cancer. The sample consisted of lung tumor tissue, taken at surgery. The CDR3 sequence: CASSLGGLAGTRYNEQFF. CDR3 in DNA: TGTGCCAGCAGTTTAGGGGGACTAGCGGGGACCAGGTACAATGAGCAGTTCTTC.